Listed below are T cell receptor beta chains from one sample, sequenced in a study of T cells in Graves' hyperthyroidism and ophthalmopathy. One entry per CDR3 protein, called by TCRdb with MiXCR from the multiplex PCR reads. The sample lists more than 150,000 distinct CDR3 sequences, approximately 15% occurring once. Material for sequencing was blood. The receptors shown here come from a woman in her forties or fifties with Graves' hyperthyroidism. CDR3s include the opening cysteine and the closing phenylalanine or tryptophan. The D gene is left open where the match is weak. For some rows the clone size is stated as once, few or many, or as a class when expanded; others skip it.

TRBV7-9,TRBJ1-3,many,.,13,CASSPGIGNTIYF,TGTGCCAGCAGCCCGGGGATCGGAAACACCATATATTTT
TRBV15,TRBJ1-1,many,.,13,CATSGDLETEAFF,TGTGCCACCAGCGGGGATTTGGAGACTGAAGCTTTCTTT
TRBV7-9,TRBJ2-7,.,.,15,CASSSGGRDIGEQYF,TGTGCCAGCAGCTCCGGAGGCAGGGACATAGGGGAGCAGTACTTC
TRBV27,TRBJ2-1,.,TRBD2,14,CASSPTSGYNEQFF,TGTGCCAGCAGCCCGACTAGCGGGTACAATGAGCAGTTCTTC
TRBV2,TRBJ2-6,many,.,15,CASSITRSGANVLTF,TGTGCCAGCAGTATAACCAGATCTGGGGCCAACGTCCTGACTTTC
TRBV19,TRBJ1-6,many,.,12,CASSIGNSPLHF,TGTGCCAGTAGTATCGGAAATTCACCCCTCCACTTT
TRBV27,TRBJ1-6,few,TRBD1,18,CASSSLPSTGGDNSPLHF,TGTGCCAGCAGTTCCCTCCCCTCGACAGGGGGCGATAATTCACCCCTCCACTTT
TRBV27,TRBJ1-2,many,.,14,CASSDMGTNYGYTF,TGTGCCAGCTCCGACATGGGGACTAACTATGGCTACACCTTC
TRBV4-3,TRBJ1-2,few,.,13,CASSQEAGMGYTF,TGCGCCAGCAGCCAAGAGGCAGGGATGGGCTACACCTTC
TRBV20-1,TRBJ2-1,.,TRBD1,15,CSAREGDSVYNEQFF,TGCAGTGCTAGAGAGGGGGACAGCGTCTACAATGAGCAGTTCTTC
TRBV6-1,TRBJ1-5,once,.,13,CASTGTRNQPQHF,TGTGCCAGCACTGGGACAAGAAATCAGCCCCAGCATTTT